This T cell receptor beta chain stems from a study of PD-1 blockade in classical Hodgkin lymphoma. General observations from the study: Relative to healthy donors, newly diagnosed patients reportedly had lower baseline TCR diversity, which was reported as lower still in relapsed/refractory patients.

Germline assignment: CDR1 MNHEY and CDR2 SMNVEV (reference sequence). The V end lost 3 bases, the J end lost 5 bases, and 16 bases lay between the germline ends. This CDR3 region has 15 residues. The time point denotes: newly diagnosed, previously untreated cHL patient sample. Repertoires were generated with immunoSEQ multiplex PCR, while TCRdb's copy carries only in-frame clones and drops some. The sample has about 16,000 clones, around four fifths seen once. As concerns this clone: Its antigen is not identified.

The chain links TRBV27 to TRBJ2-5, with a possible D match to TRBD1 (7 bases). Sequenced: peripheral blood mononuclear cells (PBMCs). This sequence originates from a human donor with classical Hodgkin lymphoma. The CDR3 spells CASSFVTGRWETQYF. As DNA, the CDR3 is TGTGCCAGCAGTTTTGTGACAGGGAGGTGGGAGACCCAGTACTTC.